Listed below are T cell receptor beta chains from one sample, sequenced in a study of siplizumab effects on memory and regulatory T cells. Using immunoSEQ multiplex PCR, the repertoire was profiled, and TCRdb retains in-frame clones only, with some absent. The data hold about 100,000 clones, with approximately 94% observed a single time. Input material: non-Treg CD4+ T cells sorted from blood. All receptors come from a human donor in good health. CDR3s include the opening cysteine and the closing phenylalanine or tryptophan. Rows give clone size only sometimes, using once, few, many, or a class for an expanded clone.

clone_size	v_call	cdr3_length	j_call	cdr3_aa
-	TRBV11-2	15	TRBJ1-1	CASSLGGYGGTEAFF
-	TRBV28	18	TRBJ2-2	CASTLNRPGLAVTGELFF
-	TRBV9	15	TRBJ2-1	CASSGREGRNNEQFF
-	TRBV6-5	15	TRBJ1-4	CASSGTGGTNEKLFF
-	TRBV7-3	14	TRBJ1-1	CASRVSGGTSEAFF
few	TRBV27	15	TRBJ1-5	CASSLSWRVRRPQHF
once	TRBV28	17	TRBJ1-5	CASSKTRIRVSNQPQHF
-	TRBV7-2	13	TRBJ2-7	CASSAATTYEQYF
-	TRBV19	15	TRBJ1-4	CASSSRGGVGEKLFF
-	TRBV5-1	18	TRBJ2-3	CASSVNIGTSGSTDTQYF
-	TRBV28	16	TRBJ2-5	CASTIEDRGRLETQYF
-	TRBV19	13	TRBJ1-2	CASSRDRVVGYTF
-	TRBV21-1	15	TRBJ2-2	CASSKVGVVSGELFF
-	TRBV7-9	17	TRBJ2-7	CASSLEWGTSGKYEQYF
-	TRBV18	14	TRBJ2-7	CASSPPGLYYEQYF
-	TRBV4-1	15	TRBJ1-2	CASSPGRGIVDGYTF
-	TRBV29-1	18	TRBJ2-2	CSVRGPGFLGSGTGELFF
-	TRBV6-5	15	TRBJ2-5	CASKKAGGPKGAQYF
-	TRBV6-1	14	TRBJ1-2	CASSVTGAGYGYTF
-	TRBV5-6	15	TRBJ2-1	CASSTRDRTYNEQFF
-	TRBV5-4	12	TRBJ2-5	CASSRYQETQYF
-	TRBV10-1	16	TRBJ2-2	CASSGSSDYNTGELFF
-	TRBV5-4	14	TRBJ1-1	CASSPGGREYEAFF
once	TRBV27	14	TRBJ2-5	CASRTDRAQETQYF
once	TRBV2	12	TRBJ1-2	CASGGSNYGYTF
-	TRBV2	15	TRBJ2-1	CASSVYGAGEYEQFF
-	TRBV18	14	TRBJ2-1	CASSPASRVDEQFF
-	TRBV7-2	15	TRBJ2-2	CASSFPGLVTGELFF
once	TRBV7-9	14	TRBJ2-7	CASSPGGGAVEQYF
-	TRBV27	16	TRBJ2-3	CATSEGRTIGTDTQYF
-	TRBV7-2	16	TRBJ1-6	CASRAIGELANSPLHF
-	TRBV5-1	16	TRBJ2-7	CASSLEGKLGSYEQYF
-	TRBV20-1	11	TRBJ2-1	CSARDAYEQFF
once	TRBV10-1	13	TRBJ1-3	CASRSGSGNTIYF
-	TRBV2	15	TRBJ1-4	CASSALGQENEKLFF
-	TRBV7-3	12	TRBJ2-1	CASSPQNNEQFF
-	TRBV28	17	TRBJ2-7	CASSLPGQVVKDYEQYF
once	TRBV28	14	TRBJ2-7	CASSGTGVFYEQYF
-	TRBV14	16	TRBJ2-1	CASSQDAGANYNEQFF
-	TRBV5-5	19	TRBJ2-1	CASSITSGRALSSYNEQFF
-	TRBV7-9	14	TRBJ1-1	CASSAMASGTEAFF
-	TRBV6-5	14	TRBJ2-2	CASKPGTNTGELFF
-	TRBV10-1	14	TRBJ1-1	CASSPPGKNTEAFF
-	TRBV14	15	TRBJ1-1	CASSDPGQGRTEAFF
-	TRBV29-1	14	TRBJ1-5	CSVVDRGRNQPQHF
-	TRBV4-1	14	TRBJ2-5	CASSLDRGRETQYF
once	TRBV5-1	16	TRBJ2-5	CASSLGGKSGQETQYF
-	TRBV19	16	TRBJ2-7	CASSGTSGSNSHEQYF
-	TRBV28	17	TRBJ2-3	CASSLSQGILGTDTQYF
-	TRBV19	15	TRBJ2-6	CASKTPSSGANVLTF
once	TRBV7-3	15	TRBJ2-2	CASSSRTSATGELFF
-	TRBV5-6	13	TRBJ1-5	CASSLALGQPQHF